The rows below give T cell receptor beta chains drawn from one sample of a study of OX40 agonist ivuxolimab in advanced cancers. The repertoire was sequenced with immunoSEQ multiplex PCR; TCRdb's copy has only in-frame clones and lacks some. The repertoire holds tens of thousands of clones, with about 89% as singletons. The sample in question was CD4+ or CD8+ T cells sorted from blood, obtained in a trial of the OX40 agonist ivuxolimab. Receptor source: an adult with an advanced solid tumor such as melanoma, head and neck, liver or kidney cancer. The CDR3 runs from the conserved cysteine through the conserved F or W.

j_call	v_call	cdr3_aa
TRBJ1-2	TRBV5-1	CASSSTSGANYGYTF
TRBJ2-5	TRBV2	CASRASTGGMFQETQYF
TRBJ1-1	TRBV7-9	CASSPLNTEAFF
TRBJ2-3	TRBV6-1	CASSERDRGLTDTQYF
TRBJ2-7	TRBV6-5	CASSSPYEQYF
TRBJ2-7	TRBV28	CASSSGQGSEQYF
TRBJ2-3	TRBV25-1	CASSEGSTDTQYF
TRBJ2-5	TRBV10-3	CAISESRGGREGPKETQYF
TRBJ1-1	TRBV15	CATSRVPISSGMNTEAFF
TRBJ2-1	TRBV28	CASSLRLAGAEQFF
TRBJ2-7	TRBV4-2	CASSQVGGKTNSYEQYF
TRBJ2-1	TRBV4-2	CASSQELRGTYNEQFF
TRBJ2-2	TRBV13	CASSLGQTTGELFF
TRBJ2-1	TRBV9	CASSVGRGLATLEQFF
TRBJ2-5	TRBV27	CASSFSQGAWETQYF
TRBJ1-3	TRBV19	CASNTGLGNTIYF
TRBJ2-5	TRBV9	CASSVGTGVIETQYF
TRBJ2-5	TRBV7-6	CASSLDASVGTGGKETQYF
TRBJ2-5	TRBV11-2	CASSPRDRLQETQYF
TRBJ2-3	TRBV7-2	CASSPLVLEGAARTDTQYF
TRBJ2-7	TRBV19	CASSILPRTDASYEQYF
TRBJ2-2	TRBV6-6	CASSPLGQGNTGELFF
TRBJ1-5	TRBV7-2	CASSLGHYSNQPQHF
TRBJ1-2	TRBV15	CATSVGTTPNYGYTF
TRBJ2-7	TRBV27	CASSMTGNEQYF
TRBJ1-1	TRBV9	CASSPAGGLNTEAFF
TRBJ2-1	TRBV27	CASSLYRQGRNEQFF
TRBJ2-7	TRBV11-2	CASSPWTSGSFLEQYF
TRBJ1-2	TRBV6-4	CASSDTSYGYTF
TRBJ1-2	TRBV2	CASSEGGPRLYGYTF
TRBJ2-2	TRBV4-3	CASSQFKAGGYTGELFF
TRBJ2-1	TRBV4-3	CASSQDTGGLGEQFF
TRBJ2-7	TRBV27	CASSLAGGIHEQYF
TRBJ1-1	TRBV28	CASSLPLFPEAFF
TRBJ2-2	TRBV7-3	CASSSTGELFF
TRBJ1-4	TRBV7-9	CASSPIHLTGATNEKLFF
TRBJ1-4	TRBV7-9	CASSSQGRNEKLFF
TRBJ2-7	TRBV6-1	CASTNPGPAYEQYF
TRBJ2-3	TRBV5-4	CASSFAGGADTQYF
TRBJ1-2	TRBV27	CASSLSSQGDYGYTF
TRBJ2-5	TRBV28	CASSLPTGGYQETQYF